Sequencing of this T cell receptor beta chain was carried out in a study of CD4 T cells in relation to SARS-CoV-2 and coronaviruses. For the study at large: TCR beta CDR3s were sequenced after roughly 10-day antigen culture of PBMCs.

Naive or memory CD4+ cells were cultured 1:1 with T cell-depleted PBMCs plus CEF. General study results and limits: In roughly 61% of donors, memory CD4+ clonotypes crossrecognized SARS-CoV-2 and at least one common cold coronavirus spike.

The germline gives CDR1 MDHEN, CDR2 SYDVKM. The CDR3 is 11 amino acids. Trimming stripped 8 bases from V and 3 bases from J, with 6 bases between. Concerning this clone: The antigen is unknown.

Survey-level TCR-beta sequencing used DNA from CEF-cultured naive and memory CD4+ T cells. The repertoire was sequenced with immunoSEQ multiplex PCR; TCRdb's copy has only in-frame clones and lacks some. Of some 38,000 clones listed, around 77% are singletons. The V call is TRBV28, the J call TRBJ2-3; D not resolved. The material sequenced was memory CD4+ T cells from PBMCs, cultured in vitro. The receptor's source is an adult with COVID-19. The chain's CDR3 is CASAATDTQYF. The CDR3 DNA reads as TGTGCCAGCGCCGCAACAGATACGCAGTATTTT.